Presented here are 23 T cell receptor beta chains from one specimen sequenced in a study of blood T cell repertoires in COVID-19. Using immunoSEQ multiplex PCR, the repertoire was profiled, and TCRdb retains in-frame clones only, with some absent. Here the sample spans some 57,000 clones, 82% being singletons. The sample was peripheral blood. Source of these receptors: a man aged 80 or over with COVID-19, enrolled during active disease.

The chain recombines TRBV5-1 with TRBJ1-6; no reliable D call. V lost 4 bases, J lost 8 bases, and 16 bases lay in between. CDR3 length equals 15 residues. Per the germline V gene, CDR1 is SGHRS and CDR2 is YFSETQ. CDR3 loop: CASSLGGANDSPLHF. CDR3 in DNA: TGCGCCAGCAGCCTGGGCGGAGCTAATGATTCACCCCTCCACTTT. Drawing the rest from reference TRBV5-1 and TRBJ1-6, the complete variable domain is KAGVTQTPRYLIKTRGQQVTLSCSPISGHRSVSWYQQTPGQGLQFLFEYFSETQRNKGNFPGRFSGRQFSNSRSEMNVSTLELGDSALYLCASSLGGANDSPLHFGNGTRLTVT.

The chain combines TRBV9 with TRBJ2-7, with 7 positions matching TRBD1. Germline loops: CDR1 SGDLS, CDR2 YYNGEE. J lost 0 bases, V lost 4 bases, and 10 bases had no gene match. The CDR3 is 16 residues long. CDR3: CASSLGQASSSYEQYV. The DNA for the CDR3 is TGTGCCAGCAGCTTAGGACAGGCCTCTAGCTCCTACGAGCAGTACGTC.

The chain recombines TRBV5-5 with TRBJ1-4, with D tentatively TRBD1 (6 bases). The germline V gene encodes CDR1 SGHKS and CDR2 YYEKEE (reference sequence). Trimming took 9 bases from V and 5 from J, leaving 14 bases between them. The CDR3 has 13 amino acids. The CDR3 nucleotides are TGTGCCACCCGCGAGGGGGGGAATGAAAAACTGTTTTTT. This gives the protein CATREGGNEKLFF.

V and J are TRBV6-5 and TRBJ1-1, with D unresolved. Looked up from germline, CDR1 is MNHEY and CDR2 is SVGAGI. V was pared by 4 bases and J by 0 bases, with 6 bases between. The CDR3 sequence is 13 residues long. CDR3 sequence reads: CASSSKMNTEAFF. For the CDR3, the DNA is TGTGCCAGCAGTTCAAAAATGAACACTGAAGCTTTCTTT.

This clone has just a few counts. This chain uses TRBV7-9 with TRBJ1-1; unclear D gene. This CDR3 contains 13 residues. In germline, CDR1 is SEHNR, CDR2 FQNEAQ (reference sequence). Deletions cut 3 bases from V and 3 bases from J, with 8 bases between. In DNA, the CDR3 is TGTGCCAGCAGCTTGGAGGCTGACACTGAAGCTTTCTTT. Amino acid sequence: CASSLEADTEAFF.

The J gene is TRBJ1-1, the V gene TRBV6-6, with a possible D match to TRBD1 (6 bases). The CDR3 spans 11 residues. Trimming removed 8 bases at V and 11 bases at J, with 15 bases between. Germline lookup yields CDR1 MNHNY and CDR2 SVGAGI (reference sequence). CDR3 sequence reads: CASRQAGGAFF. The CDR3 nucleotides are TGTGCCAGCCGACAGGCCGGGGGGGCTTTCTTT.

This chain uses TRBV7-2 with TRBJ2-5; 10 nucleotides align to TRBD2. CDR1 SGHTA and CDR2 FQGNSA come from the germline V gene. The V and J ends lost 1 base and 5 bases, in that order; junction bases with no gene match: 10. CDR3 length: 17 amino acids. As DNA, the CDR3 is TGTGCCAGCAGCTTAGATTTAGCGGGAGGTATAAGGGAGACCCAGTACTTC. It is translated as CASSLDLAGGIRETQYF.

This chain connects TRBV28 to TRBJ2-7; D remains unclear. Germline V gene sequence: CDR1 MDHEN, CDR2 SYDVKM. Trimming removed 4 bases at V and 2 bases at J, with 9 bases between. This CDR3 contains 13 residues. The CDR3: CASSSKPPYEQYV. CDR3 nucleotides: TGTGCCAGCAGTTCTAAGCCCCCCTACGAGCAGTACGTC.

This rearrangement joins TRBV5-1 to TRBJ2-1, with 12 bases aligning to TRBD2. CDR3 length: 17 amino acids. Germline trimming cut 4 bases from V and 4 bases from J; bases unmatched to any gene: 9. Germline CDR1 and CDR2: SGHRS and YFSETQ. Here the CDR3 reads CASSKRTSGEQYNEQFF. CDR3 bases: TGCGCCAGCAGCAAAAGGACTAGCGGGGAACAGTACAATGAGCAGTTCTTC.

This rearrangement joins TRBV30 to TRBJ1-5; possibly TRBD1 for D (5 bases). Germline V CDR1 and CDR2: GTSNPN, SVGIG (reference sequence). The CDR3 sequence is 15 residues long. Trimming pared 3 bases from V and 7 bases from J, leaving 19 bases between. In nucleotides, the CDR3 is TGTGCCTGGAGCCCTACGATCCCATGGGGCCAGCCCCAGCATTTT. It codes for CAWSPTIPWGQPQHF.

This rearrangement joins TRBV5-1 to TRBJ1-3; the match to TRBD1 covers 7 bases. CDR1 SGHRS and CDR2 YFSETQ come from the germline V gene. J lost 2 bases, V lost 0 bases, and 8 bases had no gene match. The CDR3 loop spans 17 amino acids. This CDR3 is CASSLGQGAGPGNTIYF. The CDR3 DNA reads TGCGCCAGCAGCTTGGGACAGGGCGCAGGGCCTGGAAACACCATATATTTT.

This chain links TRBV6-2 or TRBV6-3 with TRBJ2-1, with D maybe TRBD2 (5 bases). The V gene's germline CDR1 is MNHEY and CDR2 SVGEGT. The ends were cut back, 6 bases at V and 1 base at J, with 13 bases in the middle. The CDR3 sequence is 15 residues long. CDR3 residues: CASSDQLGSYNEQFF. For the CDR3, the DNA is TGTGCCAGCAGCGACCAACTAGGGTCCTACAATGAGCAGTTCTTC.

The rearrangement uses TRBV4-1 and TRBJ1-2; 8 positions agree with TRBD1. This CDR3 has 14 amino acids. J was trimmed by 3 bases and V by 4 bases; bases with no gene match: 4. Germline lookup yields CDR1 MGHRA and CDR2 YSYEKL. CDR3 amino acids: CASSPQGGDYGYTF. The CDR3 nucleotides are TGCGCCAGCAGCCCACAGGGGGGGGACTATGGCTACACCTTC.

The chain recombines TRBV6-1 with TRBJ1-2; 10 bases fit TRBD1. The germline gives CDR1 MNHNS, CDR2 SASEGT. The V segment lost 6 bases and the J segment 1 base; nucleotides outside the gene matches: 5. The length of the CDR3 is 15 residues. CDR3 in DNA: TGTGCCAGCAGGGGGACAGGGGCGAATAACTATGGCTACACCTTC. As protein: CASRGTGANNYGYTF.

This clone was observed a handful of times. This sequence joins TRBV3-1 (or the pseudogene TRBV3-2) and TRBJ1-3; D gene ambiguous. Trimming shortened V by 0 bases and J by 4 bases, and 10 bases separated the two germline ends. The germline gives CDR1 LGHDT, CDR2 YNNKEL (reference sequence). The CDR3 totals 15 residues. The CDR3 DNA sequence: TGTGCCAGCAGCCAAGATCCGTTTCAGGGAAACACCATATATTTT. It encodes CASSQDPFQGNTIYF.

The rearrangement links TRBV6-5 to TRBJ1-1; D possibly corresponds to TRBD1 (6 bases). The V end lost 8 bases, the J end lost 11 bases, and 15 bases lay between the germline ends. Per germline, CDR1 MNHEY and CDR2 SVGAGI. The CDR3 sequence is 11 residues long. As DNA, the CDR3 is TGTGCCAGCGGGGGGGGCCCCTCGGCTTTCTTT. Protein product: CASGGGPSAFF.

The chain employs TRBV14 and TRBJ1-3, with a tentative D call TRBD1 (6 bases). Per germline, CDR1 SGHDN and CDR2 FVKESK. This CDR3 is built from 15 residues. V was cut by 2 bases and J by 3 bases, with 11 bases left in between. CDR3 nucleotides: TGTGCCAGCAGCCAATTACAGGGTCTTGGAAACACCATATATTTT. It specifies CASSQLQGLGNTIYF.

CDR3 region: CASSAGTVDQPQHF. In DNA, the CDR3 is TGTGCCAGCAGCGCCGGGACAGTAGATCAGCCCCAGCATTTT. The genes are TRBV7-9 and TRBJ1-5; TRBD1 aligns across 7 bases. Germline assignment: CDR1 SEHNR and CDR2 FQNEAQ (reference sequence). The CDR3 is 14 residues long. V dropped 5 bases and J dropped 5; count of bases not matched to a gene: 6.

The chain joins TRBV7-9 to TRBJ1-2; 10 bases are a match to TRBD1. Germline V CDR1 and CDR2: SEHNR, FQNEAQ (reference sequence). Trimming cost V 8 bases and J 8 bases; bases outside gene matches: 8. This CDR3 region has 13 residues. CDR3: CASDRGRMGGYTF. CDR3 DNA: TGTGCCAGCGACAGGGGGCGGATGGGAGGCTACACCTTC.

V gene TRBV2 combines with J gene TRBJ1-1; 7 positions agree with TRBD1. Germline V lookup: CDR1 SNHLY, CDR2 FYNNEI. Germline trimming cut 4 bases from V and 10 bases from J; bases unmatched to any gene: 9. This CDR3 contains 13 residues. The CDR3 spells CASSVRQGVGAFF. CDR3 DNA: TGTGCCAGCAGTGTCAGACAGGGTGTCGGAGCTTTCTTT.

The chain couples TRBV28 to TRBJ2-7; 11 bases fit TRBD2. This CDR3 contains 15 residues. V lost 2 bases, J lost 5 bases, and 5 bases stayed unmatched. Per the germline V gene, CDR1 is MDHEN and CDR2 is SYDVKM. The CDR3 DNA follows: TGTGCCAGCAGTTTAATAGCGGGGGGGCCGCACGAGCAGTACTTC. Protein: CASSLIAGGPHEQYF.

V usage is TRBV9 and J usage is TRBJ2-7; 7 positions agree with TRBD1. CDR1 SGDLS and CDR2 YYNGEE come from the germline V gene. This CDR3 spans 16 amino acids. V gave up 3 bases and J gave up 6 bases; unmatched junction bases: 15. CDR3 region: CASSAQTGQTQGEQYF. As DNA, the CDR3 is TGTGCCAGCAGCGCCCAAACGGGACAGACCCAGGGCGAGCAGTACTTC.

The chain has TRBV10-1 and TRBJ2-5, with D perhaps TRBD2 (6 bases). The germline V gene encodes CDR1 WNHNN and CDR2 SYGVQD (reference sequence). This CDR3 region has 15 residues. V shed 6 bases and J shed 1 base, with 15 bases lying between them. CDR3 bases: TGCGCCAGCAGCCGAGTCATCGGGGGCCAAGAGACCCAGTACTTC. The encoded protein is CASSRVIGGQETQYF.